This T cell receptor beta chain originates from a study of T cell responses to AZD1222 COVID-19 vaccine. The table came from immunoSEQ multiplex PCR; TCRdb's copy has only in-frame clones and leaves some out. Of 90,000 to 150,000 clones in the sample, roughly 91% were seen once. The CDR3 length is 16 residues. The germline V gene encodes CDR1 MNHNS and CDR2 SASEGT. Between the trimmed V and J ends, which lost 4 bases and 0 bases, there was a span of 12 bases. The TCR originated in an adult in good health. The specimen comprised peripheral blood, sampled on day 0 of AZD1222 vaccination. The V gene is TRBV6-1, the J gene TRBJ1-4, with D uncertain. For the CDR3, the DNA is TGTGCCAGCAGTGTCCCTATCAGGACAACTAATGAAAAACTGTTTTTT. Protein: CASSVPIRTTNEKLFF.